This TCR beta chain appears in the sequencing data of a study of T cells in Graves' hyperthyroidism and ophthalmopathy. This clonotype was observed at least ten times. Newly diagnosed patients aged 18 to 65 had hyperthyroidism of under 2 months' duration. A patient was excluded if there was uncontrolled infection, other autoimmune disease, pregnancy or lactation. The PBMCs were taken from 10 ml of fresh peripheral blood. Germline CDR1 and CDR2: SGHRS and YFSETQ. The CDR3 loop spans 14 amino acids. Trimming cost V 4 bases and J 4 bases; bases outside gene matches: 7. Researchers amplified the TCR beta CDR3 regions from RNA transcripts. HTBI primers were the set used in a first-round RT-PCR of the TCR CDR3. TCRdb called the multiplex PCR reads again in MiXCR, with one record for every CDR3 protein. Here the sample spans 350,000 to 400,000 distinct CDR3 sequences, approximately 15% being singletons.

Sequencing input: blood. This TCR derives from a woman aged 55-75 years with Graves' hyperthyroidism. The rearrangement uses TRBV5-1 and TRBJ1-2, with 7 bases identical to TRBD1. CDR3 residues: CASSTGTAGYGYTF. DNA for the CDR3: TGCGCCAGCAGCACTGGGACAGCCGGCTATGGCTACACCTTC.